Described below is a single T cell receptor (beta chain) sequence and its context. The antigen it binds to is not known. The input lacks base qualities; no much larger clone sits a single base away. The data originate from a study of blood T cells in healthy people across ages (dated by TCRdb to 2013 to 2016). Study-wide context: Template switching captured roughly one uniquely barcoded TCR beta cDNA molecule per two T cells in model experiments. The donors were split into four age groups: young (average 16 years), middle-aged (39), aged (approximately 60) and long-lived (over 80). To track age-related changes in TCR beta repertoire diversity, the study relied on deep sequencing normalized with unique cDNA molecular identifiers. Two additional independent replicas of 1 million unique cDNA reads from the same blood draw were analyzed for two donors (one aged 18 to 29 and one aged 80 or older). Donors of different ages were randomly distributed across sequencing lanes to avoid experimental bias. Study-wide findings and limitations: Estimates of total diversity from one million sequenced T cells were regarded as lower bounds and underestimates. Because profiling used bulk unsorted PBMCs, naive and antigen-experienced compartments could not be compared conclusively. Donor CMV infection status was unknown, potentially confounding age-related changes in expanded clonotypes. As age increased, observed TCR beta diversity per million T cells dropped in a roughly linear way, and a significant reduction was already evident by age around 41. The percentage of naive T cells measured by flow cytometry correlated strongly with observed TCR beta diversity. Compared with the aged group, the long-lived group had more naive CD4+ T cells, fewer expanded clones and increased TCR diversity, suggesting age selection.

The library relied on 5' RACE. Data came from an Illumina HiSeq 2500. A second PCR of roughly 6 to 11 cycles was run with a J-beta primer mix and a sample-barcoded 5' primer. A unique molecular identifier was introduced onto each TCR beta cDNA molecule by a template-switch 5' adaptor carrying 12 random nucleotides. Each sample yielded at least 2.5 million CDR3-containing paired-end reads. All of the RNA was converted into first-strand cDNA using the Mint cDNA synthesis kit, with a TRBC-specific oligonucleotide serving as the primer. Following uracil-DNA glycosylase treatment, all cDNA underwent a first 18-cycle PCR with the universal primers M1SS and BC2_uni_R. The authors' pipeline ran thus. For normalization, 1 million high-quality reads, each with a distinct molecular identifier, were randomly selected from each sample. Instead of being binned into consensus sequences, reads that shared molecular identifiers were thrown out. MiTCR, with a Q25 quality threshold and the strictest error-elimination algorithm, was used for CDR3 identification, clonotype clustering and error correction. A nonparametric unseen species model with Euler transformation was used to estimate lower-bound total TCR beta diversity. TCRdb reprocessed the public reads (quality trimming at Q25 with fastp, clone calling with MiXCR) and kept in-frame beta chains. Rows are unified per CDR3 protein, each entry keeping the most common DNA and genes. Here the V and J calls rest on TCRdb's processing, not on the authors' analysis. The sample table shows about 630,000 distinct CDR3 sequences, and around a fifth are seen once. The ten largest clones represent approximately 3.7% of the sample.

CDR1 and CDR2 are read off the germline V gene as SQVTM and ANQGSEA. Relative to germline, V is 4 bases shorter and J is 8 bases shorter, with 5 bases between their ends. The CDR3 runs 9 residues from the cysteine to the phenylalanine. The entry retains the CDR3 DNA only, 27 bases that are in frame from base 1. Systemically healthy Caucasian individuals from Russia, approximately 39 in total and aged roughly 6 to 100 years, were included as donors. Each donor gave about 9.2 milliliters of peripheral blood, drawn into EDTA-treated Vacutainer tubes. Ficoll-Paque density-gradient centrifugation was used to isolate PBMCs, with at least 7 million per sample. Trizol reagent was used to extract total RNA from PBMCs, with at least 5.5 micrograms per sample. For every donor, an aliquot of PBMCs went through flow cytometry to measure the percentages of naive CD45RAhigh/CD27high T cells.

The sample taken for sequencing was blood. Recombination linked TRBV29-1 to TRBJ1-1; no confident D gene assignment can be made. This sequence originates from a man in his 70s in good health. The CDR3 sequence is CSVAPEAFF. The DNA is as follows: TGCAGCGTTGCCCCGGAAGCTTTCTTT. Full variable domain (CDR3 extended with the reference TRBV29-1 and TRBJ1-1 proteins): SAVISQKPSRDICQRGTSLTIQCQVDSQVTMMFWYRQQPGQSLTLIATANQGSEATYESGFVIDKFPISRPNLTFSTLTVSNMSPEDSSIYLCSVAPEAFFGQGTRLTVV.